This TCR beta chain was recovered during a study of Ad26.COV2.S vaccination and SARS-CoV-2 variants. This CDR3 has 14 amino acids. Trimming pared 0 bases from V and 5 bases from J, leaving 10 bases between. Germline-derived CDR1 and CDR2 are PRHDT and FYEKMQ (reference sequence). The table lists this clone with a count of one. What it binds is not known. Study-level results: Among vaccine recipients, spike-specific TCR breadth exceeded that of placebo recipients. In vaccinated individuals, spike-specific CD8+ and CD4+ T cell responses reportedly displayed substantial breadth.

Profiling relied on immunoSEQ multiplex PCR, and the TCRdb table lists in-frame clones only, not all of them. Among about 500,000 clones listed, nearly 90% were seen once. Treatment noted: some 19 received Ad26.COV2.S at low or high dose, single or two shots; roughly five received placebo; per-sample allocation not given. Vaccine and placebo recipients were sampled on day 63 after the first injection. The clonotype comes from a person aged 18-60 years who received the Ad26.COV2.S COVID-19 vaccine or a placebo. The specimen comprised peripheral blood, sampled in a trial of Ad26.COV2.S vaccine versus placebo. The chain employs TRBV13 and TRBJ1-1; TRBD1 might be the D (5 bases). CDR3 nucleotide sequence: TGTGCCAGCAGCTTAGGGTTCTACAGGACTGAAGCTTTCTTT. This encodes CASSLGFYRTEAFF.